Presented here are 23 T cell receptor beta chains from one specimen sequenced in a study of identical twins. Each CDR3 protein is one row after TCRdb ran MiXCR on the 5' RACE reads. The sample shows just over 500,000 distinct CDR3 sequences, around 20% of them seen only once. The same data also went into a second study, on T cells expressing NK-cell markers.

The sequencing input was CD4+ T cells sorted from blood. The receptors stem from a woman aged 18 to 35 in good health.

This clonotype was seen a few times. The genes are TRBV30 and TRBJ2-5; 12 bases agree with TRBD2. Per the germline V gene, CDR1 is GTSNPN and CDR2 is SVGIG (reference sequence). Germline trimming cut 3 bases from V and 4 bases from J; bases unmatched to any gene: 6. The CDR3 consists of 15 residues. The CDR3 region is CAWREKGLAGETQYF. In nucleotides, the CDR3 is TGTGCCTGGAGGGAAAAGGGACTAGCGGGAGAGACCCAGTACTTC.

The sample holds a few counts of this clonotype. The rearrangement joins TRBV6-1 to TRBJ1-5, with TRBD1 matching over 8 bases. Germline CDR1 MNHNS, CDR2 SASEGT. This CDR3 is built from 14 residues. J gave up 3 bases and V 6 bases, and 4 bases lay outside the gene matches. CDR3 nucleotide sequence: TGTGCCAGCAGCCGGACAGGGTTCAATCAGCCCCAGCATTTT. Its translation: CASSRTGFNQPQHF.

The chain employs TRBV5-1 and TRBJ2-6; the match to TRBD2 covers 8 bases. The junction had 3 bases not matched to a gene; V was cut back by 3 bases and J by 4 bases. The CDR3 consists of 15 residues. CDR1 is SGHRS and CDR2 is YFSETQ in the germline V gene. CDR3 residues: CASSSGGPGANVLTF. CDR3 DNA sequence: TGCGCCAGCAGCTCGGGAGGGCCAGGGGCCAACGTCCTGACTTTC.

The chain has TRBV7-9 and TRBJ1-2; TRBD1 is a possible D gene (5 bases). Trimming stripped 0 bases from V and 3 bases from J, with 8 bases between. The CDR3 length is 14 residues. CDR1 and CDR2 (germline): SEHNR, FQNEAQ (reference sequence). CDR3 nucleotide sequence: TGTGCCAGCAGCTTAGCTAGGGGTTACTATGGCTACACCTTC. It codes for CASSLARGYYGYTF.

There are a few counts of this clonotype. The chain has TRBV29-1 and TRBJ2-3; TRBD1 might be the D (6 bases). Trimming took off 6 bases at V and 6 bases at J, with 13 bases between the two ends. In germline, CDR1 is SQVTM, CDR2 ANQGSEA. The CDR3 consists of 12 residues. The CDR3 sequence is CSVTRQEDTQYF. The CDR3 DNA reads TGCAGCGTGACACGACAGGAGGATACGCAGTATTTT.

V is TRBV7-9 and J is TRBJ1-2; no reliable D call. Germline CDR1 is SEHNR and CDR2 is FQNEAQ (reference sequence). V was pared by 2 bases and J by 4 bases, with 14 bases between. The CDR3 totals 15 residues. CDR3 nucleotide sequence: TGTGCCAGCAGCTTAACGCCGCGGGTGTCCTATGGCTACACCTTC. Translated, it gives CASSLTPRVSYGYTF.

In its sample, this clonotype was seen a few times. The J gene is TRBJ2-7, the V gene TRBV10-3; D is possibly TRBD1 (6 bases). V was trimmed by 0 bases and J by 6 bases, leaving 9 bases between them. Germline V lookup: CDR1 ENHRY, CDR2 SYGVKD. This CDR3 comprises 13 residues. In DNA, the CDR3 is TGTGCCATCAGTGAGTCGGCAGGGGTCGAGCAGTACTTC. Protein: CAISESAGVEQYF.

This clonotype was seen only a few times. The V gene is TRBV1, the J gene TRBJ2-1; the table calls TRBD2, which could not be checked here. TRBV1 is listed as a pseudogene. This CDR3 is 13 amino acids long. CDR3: CTSSQDRANEQFF. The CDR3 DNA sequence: TGCACCAGCAGCCAAGATAGGGCCAATGAGCAGTTCTTC.

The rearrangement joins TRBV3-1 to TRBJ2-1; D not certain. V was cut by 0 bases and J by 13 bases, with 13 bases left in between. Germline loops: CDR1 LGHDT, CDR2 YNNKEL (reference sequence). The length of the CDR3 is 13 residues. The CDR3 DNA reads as TGTGCCAGCAGCCAAGATCGGTGGGGAAATCAGTTCTTC. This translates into CASSQDRWGNQFF.

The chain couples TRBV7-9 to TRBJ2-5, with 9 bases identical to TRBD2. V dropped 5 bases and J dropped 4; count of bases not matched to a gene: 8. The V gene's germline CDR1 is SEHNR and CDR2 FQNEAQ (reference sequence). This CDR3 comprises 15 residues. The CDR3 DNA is TGTGCCAGCAGCAAGATAGCGGGAGAGCGAGAGACCCAGTACTTC. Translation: CASSKIAGERETQYF.

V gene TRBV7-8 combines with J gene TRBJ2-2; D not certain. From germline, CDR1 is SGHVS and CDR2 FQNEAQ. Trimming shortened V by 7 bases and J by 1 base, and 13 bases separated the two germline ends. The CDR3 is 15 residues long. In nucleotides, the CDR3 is TGTGCCAGCAATCGGGCTGGGGTGAACACCGGGGAGCTGTTTTTT. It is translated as CASNRAGVNTGELFF.

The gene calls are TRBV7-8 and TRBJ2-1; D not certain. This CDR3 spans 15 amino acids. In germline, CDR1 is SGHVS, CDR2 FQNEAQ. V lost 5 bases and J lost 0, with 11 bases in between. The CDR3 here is CASSTRTLSYNEQFF. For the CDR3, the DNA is TGTGCCAGCAGCACCCGGACCCTCTCCTACAATGAGCAGTTCTTC.

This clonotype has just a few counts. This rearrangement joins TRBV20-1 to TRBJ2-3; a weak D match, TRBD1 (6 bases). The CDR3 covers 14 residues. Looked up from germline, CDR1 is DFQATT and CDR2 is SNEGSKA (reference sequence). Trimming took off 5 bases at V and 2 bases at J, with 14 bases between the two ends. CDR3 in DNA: TGCAGTGCTTCCCCGGGACACCACACAGATACGCAGTATTTT. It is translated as CSASPGHHTDTQYF.

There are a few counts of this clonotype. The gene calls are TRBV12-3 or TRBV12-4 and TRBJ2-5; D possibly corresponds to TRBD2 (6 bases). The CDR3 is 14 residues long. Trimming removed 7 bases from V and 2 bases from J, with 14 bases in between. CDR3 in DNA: TGTGCCAGCACCCTCCTGGCGGGACAAGAGACCCAGTACTTC. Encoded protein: CASTLLAGQETQYF.

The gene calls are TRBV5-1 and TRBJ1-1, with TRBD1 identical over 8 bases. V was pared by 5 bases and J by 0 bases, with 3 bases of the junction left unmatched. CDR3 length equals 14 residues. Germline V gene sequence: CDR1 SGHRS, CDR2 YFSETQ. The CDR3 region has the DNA TGCGCCAGCAGTACAGGGGGTTTGAACACTGAAGCTTTCTTT. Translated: CASSTGGLNTEAFF.

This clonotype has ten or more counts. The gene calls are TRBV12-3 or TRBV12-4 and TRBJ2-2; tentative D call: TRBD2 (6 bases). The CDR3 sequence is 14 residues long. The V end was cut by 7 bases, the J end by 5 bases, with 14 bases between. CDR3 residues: CASISGVRTGELFF. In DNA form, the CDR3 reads TGTGCCAGCATTTCGGGGGTCAGGACCGGGGAGCTGTTTTTT.

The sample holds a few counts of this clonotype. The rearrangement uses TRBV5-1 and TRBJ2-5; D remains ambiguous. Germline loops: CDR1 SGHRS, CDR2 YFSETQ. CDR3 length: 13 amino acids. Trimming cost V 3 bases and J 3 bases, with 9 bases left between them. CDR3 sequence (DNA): TGCGCCAGCAGCTCTCTACCCGAAGAGACCCAGTACTTC. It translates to CASSSLPEETQYF.

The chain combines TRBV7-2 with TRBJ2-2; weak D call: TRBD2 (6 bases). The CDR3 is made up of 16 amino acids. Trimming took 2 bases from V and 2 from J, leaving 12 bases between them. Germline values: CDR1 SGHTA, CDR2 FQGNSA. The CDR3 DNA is TGTGCCAGCAGCTTATATGGTAGCGGTAACACCGGGGAGCTGTTTTTT. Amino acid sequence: CASSLYGSGNTGELFF.

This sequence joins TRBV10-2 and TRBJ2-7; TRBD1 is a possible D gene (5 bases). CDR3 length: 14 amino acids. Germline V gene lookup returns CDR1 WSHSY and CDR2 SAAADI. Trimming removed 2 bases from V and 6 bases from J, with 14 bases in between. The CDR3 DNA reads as TGCGCCAGCAGTGAGAGTACTTCCAGGGTCGAGCAGTACTTC. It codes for CASSESTSRVEQYF.

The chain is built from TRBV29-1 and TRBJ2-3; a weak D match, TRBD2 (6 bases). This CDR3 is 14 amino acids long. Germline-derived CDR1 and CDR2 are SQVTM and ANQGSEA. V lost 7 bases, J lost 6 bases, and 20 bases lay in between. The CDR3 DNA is TGCAGCGCAGCTAGGCGGGGAGCTGGGGATACGCAGTATTTT. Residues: CSAARRGAGDTQYF.

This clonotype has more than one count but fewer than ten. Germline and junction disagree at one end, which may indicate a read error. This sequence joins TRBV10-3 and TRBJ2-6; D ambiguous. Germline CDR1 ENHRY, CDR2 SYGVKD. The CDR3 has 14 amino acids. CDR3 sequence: CAVSDNSGANVLTF. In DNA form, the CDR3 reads TGTGCCGTCAGCGACAACTCTGGGGCCAACGTCCTGACTTTC.

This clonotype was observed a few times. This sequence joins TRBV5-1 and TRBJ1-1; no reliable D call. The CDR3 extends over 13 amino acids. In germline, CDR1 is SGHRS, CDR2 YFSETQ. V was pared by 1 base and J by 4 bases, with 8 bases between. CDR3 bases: TGCGCCAGCAGCTTGTTAGATGGCACTGAAGCTTTCTTT. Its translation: CASSLLDGTEAFF.

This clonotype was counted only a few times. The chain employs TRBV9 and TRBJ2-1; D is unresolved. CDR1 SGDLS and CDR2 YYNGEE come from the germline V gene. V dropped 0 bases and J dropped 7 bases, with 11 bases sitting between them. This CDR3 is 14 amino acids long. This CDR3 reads CASSVDPSSNEQFF. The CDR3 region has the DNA TGTGCCAGCAGCGTAGATCCGAGCTCTAATGAGCAGTTCTTC.